A selection of T cell receptor beta chains follows, all from one sample in a study of T cell changes during pregnancy in multiple sclerosis. Data came from immunoSEQ multiplex PCR; TCRdb stores just in-frame clones and leaves some out. The data hold about 76,000 clones, with about 94% observed a single time. The material sequenced was peripheral blood, taken in the first trimester of pregnancy. These receptor sequences come from a female donor in good health, enrolled as a control in a pregnancy study. CDR3s include the opening cysteine and the closing phenylalanine or tryptophan.

CASSSWTDPRETQYF,TRBV19,15,TRBJ2-5
CASSRTGPKTDTQYF,TRBV9,15,TRBJ2-3
CASSFWRRNEQFF,TRBV5-6,13,TRBJ2-1
CASSLSGQPTTWGAFF,TRBV27,16,TRBJ1-1
CASSDRWLARSGANVLTF,TRBV2,18,TRBJ2-6
CASSYSPGGYGYTF,TRBV6-5,14,TRBJ1-2
CASSPGGSYGYTF,TRBV7-9,13,TRBJ1-2
CASSSIETQYF,TRBV2,11,TRBJ2-5
CASRRGQGNTEAFF,TRBV7-9,14,TRBJ1-1
CASSLSGVGGASRDQPQHF,TRBV28,19,TRBJ1-5
CASSLHGTDYTEAFF,TRBV7-9,15,TRBJ1-1
CASSPSSGSSGEQYF,TRBV5-4,15,TRBJ2-7
CAISRTNLRTLATQGGYTF,TRBV10-3,19,TRBJ1-2
CASSLVESWSYNEQFF,TRBV7-9,16,TRBJ2-1
CATRKLAGPTGELFF,TRBV6-5,15,TRBJ2-2
CASSRTSGRAEQYF,TRBV6-5,14,TRBJ2-7
CASSPTGVRQYF,TRBV5-1,12,TRBJ2-7
CSASFYGYTF,TRBV20-1,10,TRBJ1-2
CASAESQTGPQPQHF,TRBV7-8,15,TRBJ1-5
CASSPRLVISYNEQFF,TRBV4-1,16,TRBJ2-1